The rows below give T cell receptor beta chains drawn from one sample of a study of T cell responses to AZD1222 COVID-19 vaccine. Some clones are missing from TCRdb's copy, which holds only in-frame ones; the method was immunoSEQ multiplex PCR. The repertoire includes about 100,000 clones, about 87% of them detected once, and 1.8% sits in the top ten. The sequencing here drew on peripheral blood, taken on day 0 of AZD1222 vaccination. The source of these receptors is an adult in good health. The CDR3 runs from the conserved cysteine through the conserved F or W. D genes are given only for firm matches. The size of a clone is reported for some rows only, either as once, few or many, or as a class for expanded clones.

J gene | D gene | clone size | V gene | CDR3 protein | CDR3 DNA
TRBJ2-7 | - | few | TRBV5-1 | CASTPGLGTHSYEQYF | TGCGCCAGCACCCCGGGGTTGGGTACCCACTCTTACGAGCAGTACTTC
TRBJ2-1 | - | - | TRBV12-3/TRBV12-4 | CASSFPGRNEQFF | TGTGCCAGCAGTTTCCCGGGGCGGAATGAGCAGTTCTTC
TRBJ2-2 | TRBD2 | - | TRBV28 | CASSSGKNTGELFF | TGTGCCAGCAGTAGCGGGAAGAACACCGGGGAGCTGTTTTTT
TRBJ2-5 | TRBD2 | - | TRBV5-1 | CASSIGTSGRETQYF | TGCGCCAGCAGCATCGGGACTAGCGGGAGGGAGACCCAGTACTTC
TRBJ1-4 | TRBD1 | - | TRBV4-2 | CASSQGTGTGEKLFF | TGTGCCAGCAGCCAGGGGACAGGGACCGGGGAAAAACTGTTTTTT
TRBJ1-4 | TRBD1 | - | TRBV9 | CASSLDRDSEKLFF | TGTGCCAGCAGTTTAGACCGGGACAGTGAAAAACTGTTTTTT
TRBJ2-1 | - | - | TRBV5-1 | CASSLIERTYNEQFF | TGCGCCAGCAGCTTGATCGAGCGGACTTACAATGAGCAGTTCTTC
TRBJ2-1 | - | once | TRBV29-1 | CSVLPPGTSYNEQFF | TGCAGCGTCCTCCCCCCAGGAACTTCCTACAATGAGCAGTTCTTC
TRBJ1-5 | TRBD1 | - | TRBV4-3 | CASSSQGKNNQPQHF | TGCGCCAGCAGCTCACAGGGGAAAAACAATCAGCCCCAGCATTTT
TRBJ1-5 | - | - | TRBV19 | CASSIVGNQPQHF | TGTGCCAGTAGTATCGTGGGGAATCAGCCCCAGCATTTT
TRBJ1-5 | - | - | TRBV19 | CASSARVGPSNQPQHF | TGTGCCAGTAGTGCCCGGGTGGGGCCTAGCAATCAGCCCCAGCATTTT
TRBJ1-1 | - | once | TRBV7-2 | CASRKQGNTEAFF | TGTGCCAGCCGAAAACAGGGGAACACTGAAGCTTTCTTT
TRBJ2-7 | - | - | TRBV21-1 | CASSPKGGWSAEQYF | TGTGCCAGCAGTCCTAAGGGAGGTTGGTCCGCCGAGCAGTACTTC
TRBJ2-2 | - | - | TRBV11-2 | CASSLLRGTGELFF | TGTGCCAGCAGCTTACTCCGCGGGACCGGGGAGCTGTTTTTT
TRBJ2-2 | - | - | TRBV6-5 | CASSYSQVTGELFF | TGTGCCAGCAGTTACTCCCAGGTGACCGGGGAGCTGTTTTTT
TRBJ2-2 | TRBD2 | - | TRBV19 | CASNPGLAENTGELFF | TGTGCCAGCAACCCGGGACTAGCGGAGAACACCGGGGAGCTGTTTTTT
TRBJ1-1 | - | - | TRBV29-1 | CSVGGPGATEAFF | TGCAGCGTTGGCGGTCCGGGGGCCACTGAAGCTTTCTTT
TRBJ1-1 | - | - | TRBV4-1 | CASSQRGGGLNTEAFF | TGCGCCAGCAGCCAACGAGGGGGTGGATTGAACACTGAAGCTTTCTTT
TRBJ2-7 | - | once | TRBV19 | CASSVEVRSNYEQYF | TGTGCCAGTAGTGTCGAAGTAAGGAGTAACTACGAGCAGTACTTC
TRBJ1-1 | TRBD1 | - | TRBV5-1 | CASSWDRVTEAFF | TGCGCCAGCAGCTGGGACAGGGTCACTGAAGCTTTCTTT
TRBJ1-2 | - | - | TRBV6-5 | CASSYSMSGSYGYTF | TGTGCCAGCAGTTACTCGATGTCCGGGAGCTATGGCTACACCTTC
TRBJ2-7 | - | few | TRBV7-8 | CASSRRTPLLTYEQYF | TGTGCCAGCAGCCGAAGGACCCCACTACTCACCTACGAGCAGTACTTC
TRBJ2-1 | - | - | TRBV9 | CASSVGAIDGEQFF | TGTGCCAGCAGCGTAGGGGCTATAGACGGTGAGCAGTTCTTC
TRBJ1-5 | - | - | TRBV2 | CASSSDRSNQPQHF | TGTGCCAGCAGTTCCGACAGGAGCAATCAGCCCCAGCATTTT
TRBJ1-1 | - | - | TRBV7-8 | CASSLATDGYEAFF | TGTGCCAGCAGCTTAGCGACGGACGGATATGAAGCTTTCTTT
TRBJ2-2 | - | - | TRBV4-3 | CASSQGQVSTSDGELFF | TGCGCCAGCAGCCAAGGACAGGTGTCTACTTCGGACGGGGAGCTGTTTTTT
TRBJ1-1 | TRBD1 | - | TRBV6-6 | CAIDQGVMNTEAFF | TGTGCCATCGACCAGGGGGTAATGAACACTGAAGCTTTCTTT
TRBJ1-2 | - | - | TRBV19 | CASSLGATGRGGYTF | TGTGCCAGTAGTTTAGGAGCAACCGGACGAGGTGGCTACACCTTC
TRBJ2-7 | TRBD2 | - | TRBV10-3 | CAISESPGLGALEQYF | TGTGCCATCAGTGAGTCTCCGGGACTAGGGGCCCTCGAGCAGTACTTC
TRBJ2-2 | - | - | TRBV24-1 | CATSDRSGLPVTGELFF | TGTGCCACCAGTGATCGATCGGGACTTCCTGTTACCGGGGAGCTGTTTTTT
TRBJ2-5 | TRBD1 | - | TRBV9 | CASSVAGTGQETQYF | TGTGCCAGCAGCGTAGCGGGGACAGGGCAAGAGACCCAGTACTTC
TRBJ1-1 | - | - | TRBV4-3 | CASSLEPAQANTEAFF | TGCGCCAGCAGCCTAGAACCGGCACAGGCGAACACTGAAGCTTTCTTT
TRBJ1-1 | - | - | TRBV6-4 | CASSEQWNTEAFF | TGTGCCAGCAGTGAACAATGGAACACTGAAGCTTTCTTT
TRBJ2-7 | - | - | TRBV6-5 | CASSYAPEGEQYF | TGTGCCAGCAGTTACGCCCCGGAGGGGGAGCAGTACTTC
TRBJ2-2 | - | - | TRBV6-2/TRBV6-3 | CASSYPFEVVGENTGELFF | TGTGCCAGCAGTTACCCATTCGAGGTGGTGGGCGAGAACACCGGGGAGCTGTTTTTT
TRBJ2-1 | TRBD2 | - | TRBV2 | CASSNFGGREEDNEQFF | TGTGCCAGCAGCAACTTCGGGGGGCGGGAGGAGGACAATGAGCAGTTCTTC
TRBJ2-1 | TRBD2 | - | TRBV19 | CASSGAPGLAADNEQFF | TGTGCCAGTAGTGGGGCGCCGGGACTAGCGGCCGACAATGAGCAGTTCTTC